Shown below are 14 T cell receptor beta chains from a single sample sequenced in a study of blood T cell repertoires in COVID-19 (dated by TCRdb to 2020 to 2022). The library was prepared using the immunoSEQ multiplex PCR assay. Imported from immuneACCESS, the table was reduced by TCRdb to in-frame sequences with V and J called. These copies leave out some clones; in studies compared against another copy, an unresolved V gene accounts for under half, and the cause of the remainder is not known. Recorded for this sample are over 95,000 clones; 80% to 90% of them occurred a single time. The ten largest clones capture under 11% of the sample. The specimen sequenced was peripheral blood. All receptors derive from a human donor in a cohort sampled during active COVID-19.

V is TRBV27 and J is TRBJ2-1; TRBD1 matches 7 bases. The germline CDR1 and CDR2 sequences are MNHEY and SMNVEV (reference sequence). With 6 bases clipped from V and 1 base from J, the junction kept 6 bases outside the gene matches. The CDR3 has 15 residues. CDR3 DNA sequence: TGTGCCAGCAGCACGACAGGGATTTCCTACAATGAGCAGTTCTTC. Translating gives CASSTTGISYNEQFF.

The CDR3 DNA follows: TGTGCCAGCAGCGGATCCGGGACACCCCATCAGCCCCAGCATTTT. Protein: CASSGSGTPHQPQHF. The V call is TRBV7-9, the J call TRBJ1-5, with D possibly matching TRBD1 (6 bases). The V end was cut by 5 bases, the J end by 5 bases, with 16 bases between. Germline CDR1 SEHNR, CDR2 FQNEAQ (reference sequence). This CDR3 has 15 residues.

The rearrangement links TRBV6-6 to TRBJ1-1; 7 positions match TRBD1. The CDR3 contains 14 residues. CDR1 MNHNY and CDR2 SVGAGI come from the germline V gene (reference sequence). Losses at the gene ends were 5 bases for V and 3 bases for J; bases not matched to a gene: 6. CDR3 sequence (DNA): TGTGCCAGCAGTGACAGGGCAACGGACACTGAAGCTTTCTTT. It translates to CASSDRATDTEAFF.

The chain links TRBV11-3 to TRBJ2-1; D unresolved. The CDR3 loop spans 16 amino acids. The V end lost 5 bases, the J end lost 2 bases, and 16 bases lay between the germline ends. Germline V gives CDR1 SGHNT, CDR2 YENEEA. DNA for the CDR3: TGTGCCAGCAGCCCTCCCTCTAACGTGGCCTACAATGAGCAGTTCTTC. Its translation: CASSPPSNVAYNEQFF. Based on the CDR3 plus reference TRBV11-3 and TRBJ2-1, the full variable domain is EAGVVQSPRYKIIEKKQPVAFWCNPISGHNTLYWYLQNLGQGPELLIRYENEEAVDDSQLPKDRFSAERLKGVDSTLKIQPAELGDSAVYLCASSPPSNVAYNEQFFGPGTRLTVL.

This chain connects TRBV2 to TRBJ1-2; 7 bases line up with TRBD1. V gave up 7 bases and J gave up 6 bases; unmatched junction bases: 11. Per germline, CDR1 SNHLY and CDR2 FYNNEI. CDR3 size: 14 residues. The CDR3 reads CASIQGDKRNGYTF. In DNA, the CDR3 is TGTGCCAGCATCCAGGGGGACAAAAGAAATGGCTACACCTTC.

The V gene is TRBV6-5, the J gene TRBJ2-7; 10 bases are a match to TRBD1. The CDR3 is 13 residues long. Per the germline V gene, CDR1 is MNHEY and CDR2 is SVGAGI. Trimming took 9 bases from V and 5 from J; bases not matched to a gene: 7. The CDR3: CASKTGGEHEQYF. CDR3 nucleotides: TGTGCCAGTAAGACAGGGGGCGAACACGAGCAGTACTTC.

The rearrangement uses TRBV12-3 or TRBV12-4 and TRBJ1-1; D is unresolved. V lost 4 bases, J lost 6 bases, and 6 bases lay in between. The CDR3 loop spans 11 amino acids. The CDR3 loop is CASSYSSEAFF. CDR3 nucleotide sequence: TGTGCCAGCAGTTATAGTTCTGAAGCTTTCTTT.

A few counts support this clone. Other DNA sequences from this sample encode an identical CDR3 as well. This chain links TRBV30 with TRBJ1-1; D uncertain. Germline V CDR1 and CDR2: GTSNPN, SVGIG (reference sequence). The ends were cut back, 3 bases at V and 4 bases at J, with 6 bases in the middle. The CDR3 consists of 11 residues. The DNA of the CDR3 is TGTGCCTGGAGCCCCCTCACTGAAGCTTTCTTT. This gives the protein CAWSPLTEAFF.

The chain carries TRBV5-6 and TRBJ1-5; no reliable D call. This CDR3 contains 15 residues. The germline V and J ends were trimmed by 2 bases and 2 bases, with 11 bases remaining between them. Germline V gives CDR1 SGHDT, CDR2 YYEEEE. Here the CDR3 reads CASSLGEVGNQPQHF. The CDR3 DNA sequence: TGTGCCAGCAGCTTAGGAGAGGTCGGCAATCAGCCCCAGCATTTT.

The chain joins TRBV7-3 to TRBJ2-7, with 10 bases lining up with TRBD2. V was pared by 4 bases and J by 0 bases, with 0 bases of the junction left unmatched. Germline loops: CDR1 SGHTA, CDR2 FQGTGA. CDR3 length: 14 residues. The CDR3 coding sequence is TGTGCCAGCAGCTCTAGCGGGAGCTCCTACGAGCAGTACTTC. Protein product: CASSSSGSSYEQYF. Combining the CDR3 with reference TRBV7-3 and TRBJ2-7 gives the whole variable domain GAGVSQTPSNKVTEKGKYVELRCDPISGHTALYWYRQSLGQGPEFLIYFQGTGAADDSGLPNDRFFAVRPEGSVSTLKIQRTERGDSAVYLCASSSSGSSYEQYFGPGTRLTVT.

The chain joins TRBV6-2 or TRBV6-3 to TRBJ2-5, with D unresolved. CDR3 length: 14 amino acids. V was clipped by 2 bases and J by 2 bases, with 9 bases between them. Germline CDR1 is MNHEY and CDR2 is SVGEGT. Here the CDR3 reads CASSYGPSQETQYF. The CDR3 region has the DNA TGTGCCAGCAGTTACGGGCCCTCGCAAGAGACCCAGTACTTC.

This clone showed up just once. The CDR3 coding sequence is TGTGCCAGTAGTACAGGGACAGACCATAGCAATCAGCCCCAGCATTTT. This sequence encodes CASSTGTDHSNQPQHF. The chain links TRBV19 to TRBJ1-5; 7 positions agree with TRBD1. CDR3 size: 16 residues. The trim removed 4 bases at V and 0 bases at J, leaving 6 bases unmatched. Per the germline V gene, CDR1 is LNHDA and CDR2 is SQIVND (reference sequence).

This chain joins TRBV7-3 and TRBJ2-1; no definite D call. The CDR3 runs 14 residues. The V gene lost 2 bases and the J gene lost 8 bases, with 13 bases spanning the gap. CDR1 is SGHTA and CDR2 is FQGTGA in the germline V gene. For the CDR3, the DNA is TGTGCCAGCAGCTTACTAGGTTCGTGGGATGAGCAGTTCTTC. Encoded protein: CASSLLGSWDEQFF.

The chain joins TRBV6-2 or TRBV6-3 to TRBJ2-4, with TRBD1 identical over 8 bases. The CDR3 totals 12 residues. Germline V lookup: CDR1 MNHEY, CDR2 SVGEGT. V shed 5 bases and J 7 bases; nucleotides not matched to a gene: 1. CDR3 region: CASSTGGNIQYF. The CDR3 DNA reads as TGTGCCAGCAGTACAGGGGGGAACATTCAGTACTTC.